This entry lists 22 T cell receptor beta chains sequenced from one sample in a study of T cell responses to AZD1222 COVID-19 vaccine. The assay was immunoSEQ multiplex PCR, and TCRdb's table has in-frame clones only and misses some. The sample consists of about 100,000 clones, 80% to 95% of them appearing once. The source was peripheral blood, collected on day 0 of AZD1222 vaccination. The receptors derive from an adult in good health.

The genes are TRBV28 and TRBJ2-7; D call uncertain. V lost 1 base and J lost 2, with 12 bases in between. Germline V CDR1 and CDR2: MDHEN, SYDVKM. The CDR3 consists of 15 residues. The CDR3 DNA sequence: TGTGCCAGCAGTTTATTTCCCGGAATGCCCTACGAGCAGTACTTC. This translates into CASSLFPGMPYEQYF.

V gene TRBV27 combines with J gene TRBJ2-7; 15 nucleotides align to TRBD2. There are 17 residues in the CDR3. Germline CDR1 reads MNHEY; CDR2 reads SMNVEV (reference sequence). The V gene end was trimmed by 7 bases and the J gene end by 3 bases; junction bases not matched to a gene: 10. CDR3 residues: CASMQGLAGGLLYEQYF. In DNA, the CDR3 is TGTGCCAGCATGCAGGGACTAGCGGGAGGTTTGCTCTACGAGCAGTACTTC.

The genes are TRBV29-1 and TRBJ2-2; 9 nucleotides line up with TRBD2. Germline assignment: CDR1 SQVTM and CDR2 ANQGSEA. Trimming took 7 bases from V and 4 from J; bases not matched to a gene: 13. This CDR3 has 16 residues. The CDR3 is CSGGLAGGPGTGELFF. As DNA, the CDR3 is TGCAGCGGTGGACTGGCGGGAGGGCCTGGCACCGGGGAGCTGTTTTTT.

V and J are TRBV4-2 and TRBJ2-7, with 10 positions matching TRBD2. The CDR3 totals 18 residues. Unmatched junction bases numbered 15, after V lost 1 base and J lost 6 bases. Germline-derived CDR1 and CDR2 are LGHNA and YNFKEQ. As DNA, the CDR3 is TGTGCCAGCAGCCAAGGGATTGCGAGCGGGAGGGCGAAAGGCGAGCAGTACTTC. Translating gives CASSQGIASGRAKGEQYF.

This clone is a singleton in its sample. This CDR3 reads CASSLAGVSYEQYF. CDR3 sequence (DNA): TGTGCCAGCAGCTTGGCCGGGGTGTCCTACGAGCAGTACTTC. The rearrangement uses TRBV5-4 and TRBJ2-7; D might be TRBD2 (5 bases). Germline CDR1 is SGHNT and CDR2 is YYREEE (reference sequence). The length of the CDR3 is 14 residues. The ends were cut back, 0 bases at V and 1 base at J, with 8 bases in the middle.

The chain recombines TRBV29-1 with TRBJ2-3; no clear D. V lost 3 bases and J 0 bases, leaving 10 bases between the germline ends. Germline loops: CDR1 SQVTM, CDR2 ANQGSEA. This CDR3 region has 14 residues. The DNA for the CDR3 is TGCAGCGTTGAGCCCAGCGCTAGCACAGATACGCAGTATTTT. Translated, it gives CSVEPSASTDTQYF.

V is TRBV29-1 and J is TRBJ2-7, with 9 bases fitting TRBD1. Germline V gene data show CDR1 as SQVTM and CDR2 as ANQGSEA. The CDR3 runs to 13 residues. V lost 4 bases, J lost 4 bases, and 5 bases stayed unmatched. The CDR3 region is CSVVWDRDYEQYF. The CDR3 nucleotides read TGCAGCGTTGTGTGGGACAGGGATTACGAGCAGTACTTC.

V and J are TRBV4-2 and TRBJ2-1, with D possibly matching TRBD1 (7 bases). Germline V gene data show CDR1 as LGHNA and CDR2 as YNFKEQ. Trimming removed 0 bases from V and 8 bases from J, with 14 bases in between. CDR3 size: 15 residues. The CDR3 reads CASSQEFGRGDEQFF. The CDR3 region has the DNA TGTGCCAGCAGCCAAGAATTTGGCAGGGGGGATGAGCAGTTCTTC.

The chain uses TRBV29-1 and TRBJ2-5; 12 positions agree with TRBD1. V shed 3 bases and J 3 bases; nucleotides not matched to a gene: 20. The length of the CDR3 is 20 residues. Germline CDR1 is SQVTM and CDR2 is ANQGSEA. The chain's CDR3 is CSVDPWRDPGTGGLEETQYF. The CDR3 nucleotides read TGCAGCGTTGATCCTTGGAGGGACCCCGGGACAGGGGGCCTCGAAGAGACCCAGTACTTC. The variable domain in full, completed from reference TRBV29-1 and TRBJ2-5, reads SAVISQKPSRDICQRGTSLTIQCQVDSQVTMMFWYRQQPGQSLTLIATANQGSEATYESGFVIDKFPISRPNLTFSTLTVSNMSPEDSSIYLCSVDPWRDPGTGGLEETQYFGPGTRLLVL.

The chain couples TRBV18 to TRBJ1-1; D is perhaps TRBD1 (6 bases). Germline loops: CDR1 KGHSH, CDR2 LQKENI. The ends were cut back, 1 base at V and 3 bases at J, with 15 bases in the middle. This CDR3 comprises 16 residues. CDR3 protein: CASSPLGGQDYTEAFF. As DNA, the CDR3 is TGTGCCAGCTCACCACTAGGGGGGCAGGACTACACTGAAGCTTTCTTT.

The chain combines TRBV30 with TRBJ1-6; D not certain. The CDR3 contains 12 residues. V lost 5 bases, J lost 10 bases, and 12 bases lay in between. In germline, CDR1 is GTSNPN, CDR2 SVGIG (reference sequence). CDR3 DNA: TGTGCCTGGCGGAGGAGTAGCTCACCCCTCCACTTT. Protein sequence: CAWRRSSSPLHF.

The genes are TRBV19 and TRBJ1-5; D remains unclear. The length of the CDR3 is 15 residues. V lost 6 bases, J lost 5 bases, and 17 bases lay in between. Germline-derived CDR1 and CDR2 are LNHDA and SQIVND (reference sequence). CDR3 region: CASRVRGDPHQPQHF. The CDR3 DNA sequence: TGTGCCAGTAGGGTCCGGGGAGACCCTCATCAGCCCCAGCATTTT.

The chain employs TRBV5-1 and TRBJ1-4; TRBD1 might be the D (5 bases). V lost 3 bases, J lost 4 bases, and 13 bases lay in between. Germline V gene sequence: CDR1 SGHRS, CDR2 YFSETQ. The CDR3 runs 15 residues. The CDR3 reads CASSSEGRVNEKLFF. The CDR3 nucleotides are TGCGCCAGCAGCTCCGAGGGGAGAGTTAATGAAAAACTGTTTTTT.

This clone was picked up one time. CDR3 sequence: CASREGQGLAYEQYF. The CDR3 region has the DNA TGTGCCAGCAGGGAGGGACAGGGCCTGGCCTACGAGCAGTACTTC. The V call is TRBV2, the J call TRBJ2-7, with 9 bases that match TRBD1. Germline V gene sequence: CDR1 SNHLY, CDR2 FYNNEI. The length of the CDR3 is 15 residues. The V segment lost 6 bases and the J segment 2 bases; nucleotides outside the gene matches: 8.

This chain uses TRBV21-1 with TRBJ2-3. TRBV21-1 corresponds to a pseudogene. The CDR3 is 13 residues long. The CDR3 sequence is CASSNDSTDTQYF. The CDR3 nucleotides are TGTGCCAGCAGCAACGATAGCACAGATACGCAGTATTTT.

This chain uses TRBV2 with TRBJ2-1; D is undetermined. CDR3 length equals 11 residues. Per germline, CDR1 SNHLY and CDR2 FYNNEI. Trimming took 7 bases from V and 4 from J, leaving 5 bases between them. DNA of the CDR3: TGTGCCAGCACTCGTTACAATGAGCAGTTCTTC. Encoded protein: CASTRYNEQFF.

This clone was seen a few times. V gene TRBV27 combines with J gene TRBJ1-2, with a weak D call TRBD1 (5 bases). The V end was cut by 3 bases, the J end by 3 bases, with 11 bases between. Germline V gives CDR1 MNHEY, CDR2 SMNVEV (reference sequence). The CDR3 runs 14 residues. CDR3 residues: CASSLGGPHYGYTF. CDR3 coding DNA: TGTGCCAGCAGTTTGGGGGGACCTCACTATGGCTACACCTTC.

The DNA for the CDR3 is TGTGCCAGTAGCCCTAGAAGGCCCACTGGGGGCTACACCTTC. This gives the protein CASSPRRPTGGYTF. This sequence joins TRBV19 and TRBJ1-2, with D unclear. The CDR3 spans 14 residues. Deletions cut 6 bases from V and 8 bases from J, with 19 bases between. CDR1 LNHDA and CDR2 SQIVND come from the germline V gene (reference sequence).

The gene calls are TRBV7-2 and TRBJ1-1, with D tentatively TRBD1 (5 bases). The V end was cut by 2 bases, the J end by 4 bases, with 8 bases between. Germline CDR1 reads SGHTA; CDR2 reads FQGNSA. This CDR3 comprises 13 residues. The CDR3, as DNA: TGTGCCAGCAGCTTAAACGGGGGCACTGAAGCTTTCTTT. This gives the protein CASSLNGGTEAFF.

The chain joins TRBV28 to TRBJ1-1; D remains ambiguous. This CDR3 has 14 residues. Germline CDR1 and CDR2: MDHEN and SYDVKM. Trimming removed 7 bases at V and 3 bases at J, with 15 bases between. CDR3 protein: CASIPEGGDTEAFF. The CDR3 region has the DNA TGTGCCAGCATCCCCGAAGGAGGTGACACTGAAGCTTTCTTT.

As to this clone: Relative to the germline gene, one junction end is altered; a read error may explain this. V usage is TRBV4-1 and J usage is TRBJ1-1, with D hard to call. The CDR3 contains 15 residues. Germline CDR1 reads MGHRA; CDR2 reads YSYEKL. CDR3 bases: TGCGCCAGCAGCCAAGCGGCGTTCCCGAACACTGAAGCTTTTTTT. The encoded protein is CASSQAAFPNTEAFF.

In this sample, this clone turned up once. J is TRBJ2-3 and V is TRBV21-1. TRBV21-1 is an annotated pseudogene. The CDR3 totals 13 residues. DNA for the CDR3: TGTGCCAGCAGCCCCGAGTCGGGCAATACGCAGTATTTT. It is translated as CASSPESGNTQYF.